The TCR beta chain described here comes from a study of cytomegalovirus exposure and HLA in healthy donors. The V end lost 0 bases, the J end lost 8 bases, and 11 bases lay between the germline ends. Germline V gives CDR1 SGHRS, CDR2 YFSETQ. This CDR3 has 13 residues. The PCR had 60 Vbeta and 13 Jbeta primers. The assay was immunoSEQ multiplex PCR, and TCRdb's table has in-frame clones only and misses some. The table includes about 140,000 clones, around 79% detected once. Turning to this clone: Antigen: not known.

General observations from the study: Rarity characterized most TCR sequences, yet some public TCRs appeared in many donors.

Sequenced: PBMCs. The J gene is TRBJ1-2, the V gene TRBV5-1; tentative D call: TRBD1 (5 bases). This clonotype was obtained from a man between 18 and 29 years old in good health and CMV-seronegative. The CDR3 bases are TGCGCCAGCAGCTTGGAAATCCAGGGCGGCTACACCTTC. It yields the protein CASSLEIQGGYTF.